A selection of T cell receptor beta chains follows, all from one sample in a study of control samples from healthy donors and cancer patients. Here immunoSEQ multiplex PCR was the method, and the copy in TCRdb shows in-frame clones only, minus some. The table shows approximately 120,000 clones, with roughly 92% occurring only once. Sequenced sample: PBMCs. These receptors all stem from a man older than 75 with head and neck cancer. The CDR3 runs from the conserved cysteine through the conserved F or W. A D gene is named only where the DNA matches it firmly. Clone size is shown for a subset of rows, as once, few, many or a class of expanded clone.

J gene | D gene | V gene | clone size | CDR3 protein | CDR3 DNA
TRBJ2-3 | - | TRBV2 | - | CASSLGDTQYF | TGTGCCAGCAGCCTCGGAGATACGCAGTATTTT
TRBJ2-5 | - | TRBV5-1 | - | CASSLGGSQETQYF | TGCGCCAGCAGCTTGGGGGGTTCGCAAGAGACCCAGTACTTC
TRBJ1-1 | - | TRBV5-5 | - | CASSQFWNTEAFF | TGTGCCAGCAGCCAATTTTGGAACACTGAAGCTTTCTTT
TRBJ2-3 | TRBD2 | TRBV9 | once | CASSVGPQRGGLVSDTQYF | TGTGCCAGCAGCGTAGGGCCCCAGCGGGGGGGCCTAGTATCAGATACGCAGTATTTT
TRBJ1-2 | - | TRBV5-4 | - | CASNLGGSYGYTF | TGTGCCAGCAACTTAGGGGGAAGCTATGGCTACACCTTC
TRBJ1-2 | - | TRBV6-5 | - | CASSLTRNYGYTF | TGTGCCAGCAGTCTGACGCGGAACTATGGCTACACCTTC
TRBJ1-2 | - | TRBV30 | - | CAWTERGRTNYGYTF | TGTGCCTGGACCGAGAGGGGCAGGACTAACTATGGCTACACCTTC
TRBJ2-7 | TRBD2 | TRBV30 | - | CAWSKRLAGGPYEQYF | TGTGCCTGGAGCAAAAGACTAGCGGGGGGCCCATACGAGCAGTACTTC
TRBJ2-7 | - | TRBV10-3 | - | CAINPAGSSYEQYF | TGTGCCATCAACCCGGCGGGGAGCTCCTACGAGCAGTACTTC
TRBJ2-2 | TRBD2 | TRBV5-1 | - | CASSHLAGVAGELFF | TGCGCCAGCAGCCATCTAGCGGGGGTAGCCGGGGAGCTGTTTTTT
TRBJ1-2 | - | TRBV10-2 | once | CASREGPSGGYTF | TGCGCCAGCAGGGAGGGGCCGTCGGGTGGCTACACCTTC
TRBJ2-4 | - | TRBV18 | - | CASSPNRQNIQYF | TGTGCCAGCTCACCAAACAGACAAAACATTCAGTACTTC
TRBJ1-2 | - | TRBV29-1 | once | CSVERVGRYGYTF | TGCAGCGTTGAGAGAGTGGGGAGATATGGCTACACCTTC
TRBJ2-1 | TRBD2 | TRBV15 | - | CATSRDGGTSGRADNEQFF | TGTGCCACCAGCAGAGATGGGGGGACTAGCGGGAGGGCCGACAATGAGCAGTTCTTC
TRBJ2-3 | TRBD1 | TRBV15 | - | CATSKRQGGADTQYF | TGTGCCACCAGCAAACGACAGGGTGGGGCAGATACGCAGTATTTT
TRBJ2-5 | TRBD2 | TRBV2 | once | CASSISGGRQLSGDQETQYF | TGTGCCAGCTCCATTTCCGGAGGACGACAGTTAAGCGGGGACCAAGAGACCCAGTACTTC
TRBJ2-3 | TRBD2 | TRBV4-1 | - | CASSQDGAGGPTDTQYF | TGCGCCAGCAGCCAAGATGGGGCGGGAGGGCCCACAGATACGCAGTATTTT
TRBJ2-1 | - | TRBV21-1 | - | CASSLATDADNEQFF | TGTGCCAGCAGCCTGGCGACCGATGCGGACAATGAGCAGTTCTTC
TRBJ2-7 | - | TRBV10-3 | - | CAISESLPNEQYF | TGTGCCATCAGTGAGTCCCTCCCTAACGAGCAGTACTTC
TRBJ1-3 | TRBD1 | TRBV7-7 | - | CASTGIQGIWVYF | TGTGCCAGCACAGGGATACAGGGGATTTGGGTATATTTT
TRBJ1-1 | TRBD1 | TRBV2 | once | CASSYQGQGEAFF | TGTGCCAGCAGTTATCAAGGACAGGGGGAAGCTTTCTTT
TRBJ1-5 | TRBD1 | TRBV6-2/TRBV6-3 | - | CASSYRQGDHSNQPQHF | TGTGCCAGCAGTTACAGACAGGGGGACCATAGCAATCAGCCCCAGCATTTT
TRBJ2-5 | - | TRBV2 | - | CASSADRAQETQYF | TGTGCCAGCAGCGCCGACCGGGCCCAAGAGACCCAGTACTTC
TRBJ1-2 | - | TRBV29-1 | few | CSVGPPNYGYTF | TGCAGCGTTGGTCCCCCTAACTATGGCTACACCTTC
TRBJ1-1 | TRBD1 | TRBV10-3 | - | CAISEGQGAAEAFF | TGTGCCATCAGTGAAGGACAGGGGGCGGCTGAAGCTTTCTTT
TRBJ1-1 | - | TRBV5-1 | - | CASSFAGPEAFF | TGCGCCAGCAGCTTCGCGGGGCCTGAAGCTTTCTTT
TRBJ1-6 | - | TRBV5-4 | once | CASSALGGGLRSPLHF | TGTGCCAGCAGCGCCCTAGGGGGAGGGCTTCGGTCACCCCTCCACTTT
TRBJ1-1 | - | TRBV5-5 | - | CASSLGDWRMNTEAFF | TGTGCCAGCAGCTTGGGAGACTGGAGGATGAACACTGAAGCTTTCTTT
TRBJ2-3 | - | TRBV5-4 | - | CASLKFRGGAFDPDTQYF | TGTGCCAGCCTAAAATTTAGGGGGGGGGCGTTTGATCCAGATACGCAGTATTTT
TRBJ2-7 | - | TRBV7-9 | - | CASSLQGTTGAYEQYF | TGTGCCAGCAGCTTACAGGGTACGACAGGAGCCTACGAGCAGTACTTC
TRBJ1-1 | - | TRBV27 | - | CASSLRGWSEAFF | TGTGCCAGCAGTTTACGAGGGTGGTCTGAAGCTTTCTTT
TRBJ1-1 | - | TRBV7-2 | - | CASSLQGNTEAFF | TGTGCCAGCAGCTTACAGGGTAACACTGAAGCTTTCTTT
TRBJ2-5 | TRBD2 | TRBV2 | few | CASRILAGGRETQYF | TGTGCCAGCAGAATACTAGCGGGGGGTCGAGAGACCCAGTACTTC
TRBJ1-3 | TRBD1 | TRBV2 | - | CASKTQPGQGDSGNTIYF | TGTGCCAGCAAGACCCAGCCGGGACAGGGAGACTCTGGAAACACCATATATTTT
TRBJ1-2 | - | TRBV5-1 | - | CASSSQYVTDGYTF | TGCGCCAGCTCAAGCCAATACGTGACGGATGGCTACACCTTC
TRBJ2-1 | TRBD2 | TRBV5-1 | - | CASSPGTSGGREQFF | TGCGCCAGCAGCCCCGGGACTAGCGGGGGGCGGGAGCAGTTCTTC
TRBJ2-3 | - | TRBV6-1 | - | CASSEQVRGTQYF | TGTGCCAGCAGTGAACAAGTCAGGGGTACGCAGTATTTT
TRBJ2-4 | - | TRBV7-9 | few | CASSLDKNIQYF | TGTGCCAGCAGCTTAGACAAAAACATTCAGTACTTC
TRBJ1-5 | TRBD1 | TRBV6-6 | - | CASSYRDRDQPQHF | TGTGCCAGCAGTTACCGGGACAGGGATCAGCCCCAGCATTTT
TRBJ1-5 | - | TRBV11-2 | - | CASSLDPARGQPQHF | TGTGCCAGCAGCTTAGATCCGGCCCGAGGTCAGCCCCAGCATTTT
TRBJ1-5 | - | TRBV5-5 | - | CASSLAPRTGQPQHF | TGTGCCAGCAGCTTGGCCCCGAGGACGGGGCAGCCCCAGCATTTT
TRBJ2-3 | - | TRBV15 | - | CATSLGVSTDTQYF | TGTGCCACCAGCCTGGGGGTGAGCACAGATACGCAGTATTTT
TRBJ2-1 | - | TRBV10-3 | - | CAISALDGGDNEQFF | TGTGCCATCTCCGCCTTGGACGGGGGAGACAATGAGCAGTTCTTC
TRBJ1-2 | TRBD1 | TRBV5-1 | - | CASSLARGFYYGYTF | TGCGCCAGCAGCTTGGCCAGGGGGTTCTACTATGGCTACACCTTC
TRBJ2-3 | TRBD2 | TRBV4-1 | - | CASSQEAGVGTDTQYF | TGCGCCAGCAGCCAAGAGGCGGGGGTTGGCACAGATACGCAGTATTTT
TRBJ2-1 | - | TRBV4-1 | - | CASSQARLAYAEQFF | TGCGCCAGCAGCCAAGCTAGGCTAGCTTATGCTGAGCAGTTCTTC
TRBJ2-7 | TRBD2 | TRBV30 | - | CAWISGTSVNEQYF | TGTGCCTGGATTTCCGGGACTAGCGTAAACGAGCAGTACTTC
TRBJ1-1 | - | TRBV10-3 | - | CAISARTGTAPEAFF | TGTGCCATCAGTGCTAGAACCGGGACTGCCCCTGAAGCTTTCTTT
TRBJ2-1 | TRBD2 | TRBV27 | - | CASSLSPGLANEQFF | TGTGCCAGCAGTTTATCACCGGGACTAGCGAATGAGCAGTTCTTC
TRBJ1-3 | - | TRBV5-1 | - | CASSLTRGSGNTIYF | TGCGCCAGCAGCTTGACTCGGGGGTCTGGAAACACCATATATTTT
TRBJ2-6 | TRBD1 | TRBV5-5 | - | CASSSLSGGAWFGANVLTF | TGTGCCAGCAGCTCTCTATCAGGGGGCGCTTGGTTTGGGGCCAACGTCCTGACTTTC
TRBJ2-1 | TRBD2 | TRBV6-4 | - | CASSDSGSGEPGAYNEQFF | TGTGCCAGCAGTGACTCGGGTAGCGGGGAACCCGGGGCCTACAATGAGCAGTTCTTC
TRBJ1-1 | - | TRBV5-1 | - | CASSLEQGGTEAFF | TGCGCCAGCAGCTTGGAACAGGGAGGGACTGAAGCTTTCTTT
TRBJ1-2 | - | TRBV9 | - | CASSPRGDYGYTF | TGTGCCAGCAGCCCAAGGGGAGACTATGGCTACACCTTC
TRBJ1-6 | - | TRBV30 | - | CAWSLRGPLHF | TGTGCCTGGAGTCTACGGGGCCCCCTCCACTTT